The rows below give T cell receptor beta chains drawn from one sample of a study of blood T cell repertoires in COVID-19. TCRdb keeps only in-frame clones here, not all; method: immunoSEQ multiplex PCR. The sample has approximately 81,000 clones; roughly 91% are singletons. Sequencing was done on a sample of peripheral blood. These receptor sequences come from a woman aged 45 to 65 in a cohort sampled during active COVID-19. CDR3s include the opening cysteine and the closing phenylalanine or tryptophan.

cdr3_length	v_call	cdr3_aa
17	TRBV5-1	CASSLAGTTRTNYEQYF
15	TRBV19	CASSMGSRASYEQYF
14	TRBV5-1	CASAIKGQGTEAFF
15	TRBV25-1	CASSESVQGFYGYTF
12	TRBV11-2	CASSPGGREQYF
13	TRBV11-2	CASSTGGQETQYF
17	TRBV24-1	CATSEPSSGRRLNEQFF
12	TRBV6-5	CASRDSFSTQYF
17	TRBV11-3	CASSLLSGRAGYNEQFF
16	TRBV15	CATSRTGQGLNYGYTF
13	TRBV2	CASNRQVGYEQYF
14	TRBV6-4	CASSDSQGGSPLHF
13	TRBV5-4	CASSITANTEAFF
14	TRBV7-8	CASSIRTGEEPQHF
13	TRBV27	CASSRQSFETQYF
17	TRBV18	CASSPQLLDNSNQPQHF
15	TRBV10-3	CAISETGAGKNIQYF
14	TRBV11-1	CASSLGTLSYEQYF
14	TRBV5-1	CASSIRTVTDTQYF
15	TRBV5-6	CASSLGRTASYGYTF